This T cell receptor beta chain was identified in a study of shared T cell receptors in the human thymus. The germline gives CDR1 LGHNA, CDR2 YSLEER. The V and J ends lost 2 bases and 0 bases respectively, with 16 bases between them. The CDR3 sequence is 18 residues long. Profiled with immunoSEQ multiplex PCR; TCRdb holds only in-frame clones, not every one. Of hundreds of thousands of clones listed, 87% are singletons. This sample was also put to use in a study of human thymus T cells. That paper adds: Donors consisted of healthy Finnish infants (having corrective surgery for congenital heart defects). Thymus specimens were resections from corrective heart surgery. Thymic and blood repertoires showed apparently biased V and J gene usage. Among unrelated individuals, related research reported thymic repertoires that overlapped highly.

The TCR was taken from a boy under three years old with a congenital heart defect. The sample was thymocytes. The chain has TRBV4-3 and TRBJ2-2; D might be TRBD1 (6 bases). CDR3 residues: CASSQLRPGAPNTGELFF. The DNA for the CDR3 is TGCGCCAGCAGCCAACTTCGACCAGGGGCCCCGAACACCGGGGAGCTGTTTTTT.